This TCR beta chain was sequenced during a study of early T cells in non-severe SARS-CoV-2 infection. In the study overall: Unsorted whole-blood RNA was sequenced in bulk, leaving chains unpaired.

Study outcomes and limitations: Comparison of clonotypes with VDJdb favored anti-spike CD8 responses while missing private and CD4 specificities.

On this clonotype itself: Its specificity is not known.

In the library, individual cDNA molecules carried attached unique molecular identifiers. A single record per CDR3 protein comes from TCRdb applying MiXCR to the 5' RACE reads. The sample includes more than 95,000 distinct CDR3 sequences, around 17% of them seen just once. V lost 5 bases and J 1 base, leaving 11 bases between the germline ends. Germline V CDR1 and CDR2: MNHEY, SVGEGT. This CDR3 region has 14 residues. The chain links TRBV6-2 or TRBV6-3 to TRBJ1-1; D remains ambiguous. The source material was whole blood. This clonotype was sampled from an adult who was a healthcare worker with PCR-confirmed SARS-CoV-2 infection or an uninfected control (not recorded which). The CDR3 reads CASSAYHRNTEAFF. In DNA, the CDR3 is TGTGCCAGCAGTGCCTATCACAGGAACACTGAAGCTTTCTTT.